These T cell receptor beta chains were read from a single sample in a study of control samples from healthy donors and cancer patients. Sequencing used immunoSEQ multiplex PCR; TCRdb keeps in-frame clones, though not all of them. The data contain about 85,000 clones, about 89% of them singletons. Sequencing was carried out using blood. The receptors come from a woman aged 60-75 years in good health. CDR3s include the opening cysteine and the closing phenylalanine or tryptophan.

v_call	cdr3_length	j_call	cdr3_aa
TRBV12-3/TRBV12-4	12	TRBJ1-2	CASSLDFGGYTF
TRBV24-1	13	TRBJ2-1	CATSDGSENEQFF
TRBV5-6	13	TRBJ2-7	CASSLNPSDEQYF
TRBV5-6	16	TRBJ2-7	CASSGGAGLRSYEQYF
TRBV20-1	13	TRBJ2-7	CSASRRDIYEQYF
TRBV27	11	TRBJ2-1	CASSSYGEQFF
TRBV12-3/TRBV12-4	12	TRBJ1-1	CASKDSGTEAFF
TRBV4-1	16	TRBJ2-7	CASSRGQTGVLGEQYF
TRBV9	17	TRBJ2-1	CASSVATMGGGSNEQFF
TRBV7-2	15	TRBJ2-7	CASRRRGGGNHEQYF
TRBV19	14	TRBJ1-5	CASSLGQVNQPQHF
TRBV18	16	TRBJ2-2	CASSPTGAMNTGELFF
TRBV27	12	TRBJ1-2	CASKQGAYGYTF